This T cell receptor beta chain stems from a study of shared clonotypes between healthy human individuals. Genomic DNA of every subset was divided equally among multiple immunoSEQ plates. The team ran DNA from unsorted PBMCs on ten immunoSEQ deep assay plates for sequencing. TCRdb's table, derived via immunoSEQ multiplex PCR, lists solely in-frame clones and lacks some. Of 450,000 to 500,000 clones listed, 81% are singletons. Everyone who donated was a Caucasian adult who lived in Nashville, Tennessee. Details on this clone: Other DNA sequences of this sample code for an identical CDR3.

The CDR3 consists of 14 residues. Per germline, CDR1 SGHNT and CDR2 YENEEA. With 1 base removed from V and 1 base from J, the gap between germline ends came to 8 bases. Sequenced sample: PBMCs. V is TRBV11-3 and J is TRBJ2-7, with D perhaps matching TRBD1 (5 bases). The receptor was isolated from a woman between 40 and 50 years old in good health. Some clones in this sample may be carry-over from other donors' samples. The CDR3: CASSLVQGSYEQYF. CDR3 DNA sequence: TGTGCCAGCAGCTTAGTCCAGGGTTCCTACGAGCAGTACTTC.